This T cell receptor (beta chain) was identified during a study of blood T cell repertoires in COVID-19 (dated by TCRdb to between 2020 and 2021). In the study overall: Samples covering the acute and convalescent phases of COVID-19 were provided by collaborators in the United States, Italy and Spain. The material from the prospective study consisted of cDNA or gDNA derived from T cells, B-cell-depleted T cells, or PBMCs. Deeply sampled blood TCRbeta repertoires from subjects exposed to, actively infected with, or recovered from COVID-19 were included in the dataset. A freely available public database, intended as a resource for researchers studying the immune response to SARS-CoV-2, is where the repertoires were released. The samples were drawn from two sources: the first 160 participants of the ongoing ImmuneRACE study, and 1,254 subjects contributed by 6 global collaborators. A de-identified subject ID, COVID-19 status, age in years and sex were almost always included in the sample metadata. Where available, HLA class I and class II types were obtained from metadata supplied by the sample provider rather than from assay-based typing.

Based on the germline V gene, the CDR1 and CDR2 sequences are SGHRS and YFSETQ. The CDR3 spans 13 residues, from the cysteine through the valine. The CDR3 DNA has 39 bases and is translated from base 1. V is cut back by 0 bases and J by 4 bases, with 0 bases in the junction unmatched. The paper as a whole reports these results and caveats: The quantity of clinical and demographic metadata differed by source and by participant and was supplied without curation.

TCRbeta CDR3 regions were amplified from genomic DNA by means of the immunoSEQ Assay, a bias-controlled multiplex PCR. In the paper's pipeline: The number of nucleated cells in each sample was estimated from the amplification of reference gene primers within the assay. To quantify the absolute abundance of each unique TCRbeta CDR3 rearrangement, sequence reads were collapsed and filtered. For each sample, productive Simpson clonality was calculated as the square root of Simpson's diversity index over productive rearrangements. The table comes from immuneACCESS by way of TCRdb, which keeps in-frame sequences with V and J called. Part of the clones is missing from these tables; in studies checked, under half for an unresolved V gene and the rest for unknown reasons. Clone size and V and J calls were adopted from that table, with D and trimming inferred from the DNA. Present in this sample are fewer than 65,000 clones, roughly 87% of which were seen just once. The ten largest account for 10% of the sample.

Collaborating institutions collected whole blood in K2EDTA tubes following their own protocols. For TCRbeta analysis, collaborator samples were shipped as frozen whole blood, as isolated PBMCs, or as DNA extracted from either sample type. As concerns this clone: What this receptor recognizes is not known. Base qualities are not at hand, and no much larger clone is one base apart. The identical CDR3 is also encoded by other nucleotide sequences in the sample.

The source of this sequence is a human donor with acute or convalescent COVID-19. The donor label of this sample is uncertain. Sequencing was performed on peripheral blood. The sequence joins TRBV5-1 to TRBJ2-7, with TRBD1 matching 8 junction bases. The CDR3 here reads CASSLDRGYEQYV. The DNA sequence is TGCGCCAGCAGCTTGGACAGGGGGTACGAGCAGTACGTC.